These 30 T cell receptor beta chains were all obtained from the same sample, sequenced in a study of control samples from healthy donors and cancer patients. The data were produced by immunoSEQ multiplex PCR, yet TCRdb's version contains in-frame clones alone and is incomplete. The sample has some 140,000 clones; roughly nine tenths are singletons. The specimen sequenced was blood. Receptors were obtained from a woman aged 25-40 years in good health.

The rearrangement links TRBV3-1 (or the pseudogene TRBV3-2) to TRBJ1-6, with 7 bases fitting TRBD1. Germline-derived CDR1 and CDR2 are LGHDT and YNNKEL (reference sequence). J lost 5 bases, V lost 3 bases, and 1 base had no gene match. This CDR3 comprises 14 residues. This chain's CDR3 is CASSQQGDNSPLHF. CDR3 DNA sequence: TGTGCCAGCAGCCAGCAGGGGGATAATTCACCCCTCCACTTT.

The chain carries TRBV29-1 and TRBJ2-3; 12 nucleotides align to TRBD1. CDR1 is SQVTM and CDR2 is ANQGSEA in the germline V gene. This CDR3 region has 15 residues. V was clipped by 1 base and J by 3 bases; unmatched bases: 2. The CDR3: CSVEGGQGATDTQYF. In DNA, the CDR3 is TGCAGCGTTGAAGGGGGACAGGGGGCAACAGATACGCAGTATTTT.

The CDR3 DNA reads TGCGCCAGCAGCTGGGGACAGGGGGAGACCCAGTACTTC. It translates to CASSWGQGETQYF. The gene calls are TRBV5-1 and TRBJ2-5; TRBD1 matches 10 bases. This CDR3 contains 13 residues. J gave up 5 bases and V 3 bases, and 1 base lay outside the gene matches. Germline CDR1 SGHRS, CDR2 YFSETQ.

V gene TRBV29-1 combines with J gene TRBJ1-1, with TRBD1 matching over 7 bases. CDR3 length: 12 residues. Unmatched junction bases numbered 7, after V lost 7 bases and J lost 5 bases. Germline V gene data show CDR1 as SQVTM and CDR2 as ANQGSEA. CDR3 region: CSGRQGWTEAFF. The CDR3 nucleotides are TGCAGCGGCCGACAGGGATGGACTGAAGCTTTCTTT.

The gene calls are TRBV30 and TRBJ1-2; D is possibly TRBD1 (5 bases). In germline, CDR1 is GTSNPN, CDR2 SVGIG (reference sequence). Trimming left V 4 bases short and J 4 bases short, with 7 bases between. The CDR3 sequence is 11 residues long. The CDR3 is CAWTGTYGYTF. CDR3 nucleotide sequence: TGTGCCTGGACCGGGACCTATGGCTACACCTTC.

The chain joins TRBV7-9 to TRBJ2-1, with D perhaps matching TRBD1 or TRBD2 (5 bases each). Germline assignment: CDR1 SEHNR and CDR2 FQNEAQ (reference sequence). V lost 2 bases and J 6 bases, leaving 17 bases between the germline ends. This CDR3 spans 16 amino acids. CDR3 amino acids: CASSLSRQVGGNEQFF. CDR3 nucleotides: TGTGCCAGCAGCTTAAGTCGGCAGGTTGGGGGCAATGAGCAGTTCTTC.

This clone showed up just once. V gene TRBV6-5 combines with J gene TRBJ1-2; a possible D gene is TRBD1 (6 bases). Trimming took 4 bases from V and 6 from J, leaving 18 bases between them. This CDR3 region has 15 residues. Germline CDR1 reads MNHEY; CDR2 reads SVGAGI. CDR3 DNA: TGTGCCAGCAGTTTCCGACAGGCGGATTTGGATGGCTACACCTTC. It specifies CASSFRQADLDGYTF.

This clone occurred a few times. The chain carries TRBV29-1 and TRBJ2-5; D is unresolved. Trimming took 7 bases from V and 1 from J, leaving 10 bases between them. The CDR3 totals 12 residues. The germline V gene has CDR1 SQVTM and CDR2 ANQGSEA. CDR3 coding DNA: TGCAGCGCGGCGCGTGGCCAAGAGACCCAGTACTTC. As protein: CSAARGQETQYF.

On this clone: The junction shows a germline mismatch at one end, possibly a read error. The chain uses TRBV12-3 or TRBV12-4 and TRBJ1-6, with D possibly TRBD1 on 6 matching bases. The CDR3 is 12 amino acids. Here the CDR3 reads CASRHRDSPLHF. Written as DNA, the CDR3 is TGTGCCAGCAGACACAGGGATTCCCCCCTCCACTTT.

J is TRBJ1-2 and V is TRBV19, with D hard to call. CDR3 length: 13 amino acids. CDR1 is LNHDA, CDR2 SQIVND, per germline (reference sequence). Trimming cost V 5 bases and J 8 bases, with 15 bases left between them. This chain's CDR3 is CASSPSPQPGYTF. The DNA of the CDR3 is TGTGCCAGTAGTCCCTCCCCGCAGCCAGGCTACACCTTC.

This rearrangement joins TRBV2 to TRBJ1-1; D is possibly TRBD1 (6 bases). CDR1 is SNHLY and CDR2 is FYNNEI in the germline V gene. The CDR3 is 13 amino acids. The V gene lost 5 bases and the J gene lost 3 bases, with 10 bases spanning the gap. The CDR3 sequence is CASSTRQDTEAFF. CDR3 DNA sequence: TGTGCCAGCAGTACGAGACAGGACACTGAAGCTTTCTTT.

This clone was seen just once. The chain has TRBV7-6 and TRBJ2-3, with unresolved D. Trimming took off 4 bases at V and 6 bases at J, with 8 bases between the two ends. The CDR3 contains 12 residues. Germline lookup yields CDR1 SGHVS and CDR2 FNYEAQ. CDR3 sequence (DNA): TGTGCCAGCAGCTCCCACGCCGATACGCAGTATTTT. It codes for CASSSHADTQYF.

This clone was counted once. The V and J genes are TRBV3-1 (or the pseudogene TRBV3-2) and TRBJ2-2, with 13 bases fitting TRBD2. This CDR3 is 17 amino acids long. Germline V gene sequence: CDR1 LGHDT, CDR2 YNNKEL (reference sequence). V dropped 3 bases and J dropped 0; count of bases not matched to a gene: 1. The CDR3 is CASSHGLAGANTGELFF. Written as DNA, the CDR3 is TGTGCCAGCAGCCACGGACTAGCGGGGGCGAACACCGGGGAGCTGTTTTTT.

V is TRBV6-5 and J is TRBJ2-5; D remains ambiguous. CDR3 size: 12 residues. Germline values: CDR1 MNHEY, CDR2 SVGAGI. Trimming pared 2 bases from V and 4 bases from J, leaving 5 bases between. The CDR3 DNA is TGTGCCAGCAGTTACGTCGGAGAGACCCAGTACTTC. This gives the protein CASSYVGETQYF.

The chain has TRBV2 and TRBJ1-2, with D possibly matching TRBD1 (6 bases). The germline V gene has CDR1 SNHLY and CDR2 FYNNEI. The length of the CDR3 is 13 residues. V was pared by 4 bases and J by 6 bases, with 12 bases between. The CDR3 protein is CASSVSGANGYTF. CDR3 nucleotide sequence: TGTGCCAGCAGTGTCTCGGGGGCAAATGGCTACACCTTC.

This chain links TRBV28 with TRBJ1-4, with D unclear. Trimming removed 6 bases at V and 4 bases at J, with 12 bases between. This CDR3 spans 14 amino acids. Germline V CDR1 and CDR2: MDHEN, SYDVKM. The CDR3 sequence is CASRKDWNNEKLFF. Written as DNA, the CDR3 is TGTGCCAGCAGAAAAGATTGGAATAATGAAAAACTGTTTTTT.

The CDR3 nucleotides are TGTGCCAGCAGCCAAGACCCCGACTTATACTCTGGAAACACCATATATTTT. As protein: CASSQDPDLYSGNTIYF. The genes are TRBV3-1 (or the pseudogene TRBV3-2) and TRBJ1-3; D is uncertain. CDR1 is LGHDT and CDR2 is YNNKEL in the germline V gene (reference sequence). The CDR3 is 17 amino acids. Trimming stripped 0 bases from V and 0 bases from J, with 12 bases between.

The V gene is TRBV27, the J gene TRBJ1-5, with TRBD1 as a possible D gene (6 bases). Germline values: CDR1 MNHEY, CDR2 SMNVEV (reference sequence). The CDR3 contains 15 residues. V was pared by 5 bases and J by 0 bases, with 11 bases between. CDR3 nucleotides: TGTGCCAGCAGTCGCGGGGGCGATAGCAATCAGCCCCAGCATTTT. It translates to CASSRGGDSNQPQHF.

The V and J genes are TRBV9 and TRBJ2-2, with unresolved D. The CDR3 runs to 13 residues. V was shortened by 4 bases and J by 4 bases, with 8 bases between the two germline ends. The V gene's germline CDR1 is SGDLS and CDR2 YYNGEE. CDR3 loop: CASSPVVTGELFF. The CDR3 DNA is TGTGCCAGCAGCCCGGTCGTCACCGGGGAGCTGTTTTTT.

The J gene is TRBJ2-1, the V gene TRBV15, with D maybe TRBD2 (5 bases). V was clipped by 5 bases and J by 5 bases, with 10 bases between them. CDR3 length equals 13 residues. Germline V gene data show CDR1 as LNHNV and CDR2 as YYDKDF (reference sequence). In DNA form, the CDR3 reads TGTGCCACCAGCGACGGACTGAACAATGAGCAGTTCTTC. It encodes CATSDGLNNEQFF.

This chain links TRBV7-3 with TRBJ2-1; 8 bases match TRBD2. The V segment lost 6 bases and the J segment 7 bases; nucleotides outside the gene matches: 11. The germline V gene encodes CDR1 SGHTA and CDR2 FQGTGA. CDR3 length equals 15 residues. This chain's CDR3 is CASSFSGTPLNEQFF. DNA of the CDR3: TGTGCCAGCAGTTTTAGCGGGACTCCGCTAAATGAGCAGTTCTTC. Using reference TRBV7-3 and TRBJ2-1 for the parts outside the CDR3, the full variable domain is GAGVSQTPSNKVTEKGKYVELRCDPISGHTALYWYRQSLGQGPEFLIYFQGTGAADDSGLPNDRFFAVRPEGSVSTLKIQRTERGDSAVYLCASSFSGTPLNEQFFGPGTRLTVL.

The chain combines TRBV1 with TRBJ2-3. TRBV1 is assigned pseudogene status. CDR3 length equals 15 residues. Here the CDR3 DNA reads TGCACCAGCAGCCAAAAGAATGGGACGACAGATACGCAGTATTTT. Its translation is CTSSQKNGTTDTQYF.

The rearrangement uses TRBV29-1 and TRBJ1-1; TRBD1 is a possible D gene (6 bases). The CDR3 loop spans 14 amino acids. The germline CDR1 and CDR2 sequences are SQVTM and ANQGSEA. V was trimmed by 2 bases and J by 1 base, leaving 11 bases between them. The CDR3 bases are TGCAGCGTTGAAACCGGGGACACGAACACTGAAGCTTTCTTT. Protein: CSVETGDTNTEAFF. The whole variable domain, filled in from reference TRBV29-1 and TRBJ1-1, reads SAVISQKPSRDICQRGTSLTIQCQVDSQVTMMFWYRQQPGQSLTLIATANQGSEATYESGFVIDKFPISRPNLTFSTLTVSNMSPEDSSIYLCSVETGDTNTEAFFGQGTRLTVV.

The chain joins TRBV18 to TRBJ2-5; TRBD1 might be the D (7 bases). The V and J ends lost 3 bases and 3 bases respectively, with 11 bases between them. The CDR3 is 14 residues long. The germline gives CDR1 KGHSH, CDR2 LQKENI. In nucleotides, the CDR3 is TGTGCCAGCTCACCGCAGGGGGGTAAAGAGACCCAGTACTTC. As protein: CASSPQGGKETQYF.

The chain joins TRBV30 to TRBJ1-5; perhaps TRBD1 as D (5 bases). CDR3 length: 13 residues. With 0 bases removed from V and 6 bases from J, the gap between germline ends came to 9 bases. Germline assignment: CDR1 GTSNPN and CDR2 SVGIG (reference sequence). The CDR3 DNA sequence: TGTGCCTGGAGTGTAGGGGATAGTCAGCCCCAGCATTTT. Its translation: CAWSVGDSQPQHF.

The J gene is TRBJ1-2, the V gene TRBV6-1, with TRBD1 as a possible D gene (5 bases). Trimming cost V 0 bases and J 3 bases, with 11 bases left between them. CDR3 length: 15 residues. Germline V gene data show CDR1 as MNHNS and CDR2 as SASEGT. As DNA, the CDR3 is TGTGCCAGCAGTGAAGCCCCCAGGGCCCACTATGGCTACACCTTC. It codes for CASSEAPRAHYGYTF.

Of note for this clone: Other DNA sequences in this specimen translate into the identical CDR3. CDR3 sequence reads: CASSLVRETQYF. CDR3 nucleotides: TGTGCCAGCAGCTTAGTACGAGAGACCCAGTACTTC. The J gene is TRBJ2-5, the V gene TRBV7-9, with D uncertain. The length of the CDR3 is 12 residues. V was clipped by 1 base and J by 4 bases, with 4 bases between them. The germline V gene encodes CDR1 SEHNR and CDR2 FQNEAQ (reference sequence).

The chain employs TRBV4-2 and TRBJ2-1; 7 bases match TRBD2. J gave up 2 bases and V 4 bases, and 8 bases lay outside the gene matches. Germline V gene lookup returns CDR1 LGHNA and CDR2 YNFKEQ. The CDR3 has 16 amino acids. The CDR3 sequence: CASSRELAETYNEQFF. In nucleotides, the CDR3 is TGTGCCAGCAGCCGAGAGCTAGCGGAAACCTACAATGAGCAGTTCTTC.

V gene TRBV4-1 combines with J gene TRBJ2-1, with a tentative D call TRBD1 (7 bases). Germline values: CDR1 MGHRA, CDR2 YSYEKL. The CDR3 has 14 amino acids. V was cut by 4 bases and J by 8 bases, with 15 bases left in between. Here the CDR3 reads CASSPGGPLDEQFF. The CDR3 DNA reads TGCGCCAGCAGCCCAGGGGGGCCTTTAGATGAGCAGTTCTTC.

V is TRBV9 and J is TRBJ2-7; 9 nucleotides line up with TRBD1. The V and J ends lost 3 bases and 3 bases, in that order; junction bases with no gene match: 7. The CDR3 length is 15 residues. CDR1 is SGDLS, CDR2 YYNGEE, per germline. CDR3 nucleotide sequence: TGTGCCAGCAGCGCAAGACAGGGGGACGGCTACGAGCAGTACTTC. As protein: CASSARQGDGYEQYF.